This T cell receptor (beta chain) was documented in a study of spatial heterogeneity in lung cancer. Overall study: Each distinct TCR and UMI combination averaged more than ten appearances in raw reads.

General study findings and limits: More often at tumor resection than at routine follow-up, ubiquitous expanded tumor TCRs were detected in the blood.

This clonotype showed up many times. What it binds is not known. Time point denoted: blood at routine non-recurrence follow-up after resection. Sequencing was performed on whole RNA extracted from tumor and nontumor lung tissue, or from frozen PBMC, and the material was left unsorted. Every individual TCR cDNA molecule carried its own unique molecular identifier, which allowed correction of PCR and sequencing errors. TCRdb used MiXCR to reprocess the 5' RACE reads, holding one entry per CDR3 protein. The sample carries 20,000 or so distinct CDR3 sequences, about 9.1% recorded once. Germline V CDR1 and CDR2: MNHEY, SVGEGT. The length of the CDR3 is 12 residues. J was trimmed by 5 bases and V by 10 bases; bases with no gene match: 6.

The chain uses TRBV6-2 or TRBV6-3 and TRBJ1-2, with 8 nucleotides matching TRBD1. This specimen was PBMCs, taken at follow-up. This receptor was obtained from a female donor with early-stage non-small cell lung cancer. CDR3 DNA sequence: TGTGCCACCGGACAGGGTATATATGGCTACACCTTC. Translating gives CATGQGIYGYTF.